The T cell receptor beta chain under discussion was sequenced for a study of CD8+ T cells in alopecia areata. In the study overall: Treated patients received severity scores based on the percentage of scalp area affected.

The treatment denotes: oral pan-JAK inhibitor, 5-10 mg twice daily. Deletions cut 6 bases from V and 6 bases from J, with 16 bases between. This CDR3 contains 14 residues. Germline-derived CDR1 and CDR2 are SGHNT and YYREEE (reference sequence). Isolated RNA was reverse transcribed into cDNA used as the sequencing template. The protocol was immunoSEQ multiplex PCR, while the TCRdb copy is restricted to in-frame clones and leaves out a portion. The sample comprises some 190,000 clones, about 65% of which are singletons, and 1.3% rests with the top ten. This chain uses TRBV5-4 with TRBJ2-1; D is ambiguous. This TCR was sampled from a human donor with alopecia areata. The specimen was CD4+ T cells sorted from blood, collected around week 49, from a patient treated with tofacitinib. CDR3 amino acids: CASTSPPRSNEQFF. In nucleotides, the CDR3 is TGTGCCAGCACCTCACCTCCCCGATCCAATGAGCAGTTCTTC.